Below, 5 T cell receptor beta chains from the same sample are listed, as sequenced in a study of response to subunit inactivated influenza vaccine. TCRdb passed the RT-PCR reads through MiXCR, listing each CDR3 protein once. The data contain 490,000 or so distinct CDR3 sequences, around 8% of them singletons. Sequences were derived from PBMCs from blood, sampled 23 months after vaccination. The receptors stem from a man between 50 and 69 years old who received an inactivated influenza vaccine.

This clonotype has more than one count but fewer than ten. J is TRBJ2-1 and V is TRBV15, with 10 bases identical to TRBD2. This CDR3 spans 16 amino acids. Germline V gene sequence: CDR1 LNHNV, CDR2 YYDKDF (reference sequence). V lost 4 bases to trimming and J lost 0 bases; unmatched junction nucleotides: 3. CDR3 region: CATSNPSGSSYNEQFF. In DNA form, the CDR3 reads TGTGCCACCAGCAACCCTAGCGGGAGCTCCTACAATGAGCAGTTCTTC.

In DNA form, the CDR3 reads TGTGCCATCAGTGATATGTCGAGGGGCGTCGGGTCCTACGAGCAGTACTTC. Translated: CAISDMSRGVGSYEQYF. The chain links TRBV10-3 to TRBJ2-7; possibly TRBD1 or TRBD2 for D (5 bases each). This CDR3 is 17 amino acids long. V lost 3 bases, J lost 1 base, and 19 bases lay in between. CDR1 is ENHRY, CDR2 SYGVKD, per germline.

This clonotype appeared a few times. J is TRBJ1-2 and V is TRBV12-3 or TRBV12-4; TRBD1 aligns across 7 bases. Trimming at V came to 5 bases and at J to 7 bases, leaving 10 bases not matched to a gene. The CDR3 totals 14 residues. DNA of the CDR3: TGTGCCAGCAGTGAAGACAGGGCGGCCGGTGGCTACACCTTC. Protein sequence: CASSEDRAAGGYTF.

This clonotype was seen a few times. The chain recombines TRBV7-2 with TRBJ2-7; 8 nucleotides match TRBD2. V lost 0 bases and J lost 4; bases outside the gene matches: 5. Germline lookup yields CDR1 SGHTA and CDR2 FQGNSA. The CDR3 totals 15 residues. CDR3 in amino acids: CASSLARGAHYEQYF. The CDR3 DNA sequence: TGTGCCAGCAGCTTAGCGCGGGGGGCCCATTACGAGCAGTACTTC. Full variable domain (rest looked up from reference TRBV7-2 and TRBJ2-7): GAGVSQSPSNKVTEKGKDVELRCDPISGHTALYWYRQSLGQGLEFLIYFQGNSAPDKSGLPSDRFSAERTGGSVSTLTIQRTQQEDSAVYLCASSLARGAHYEQYFGPGTRLTVT.

The chain carries TRBV6-1 and TRBJ2-2; D is possibly TRBD1 (6 bases). The germline V gene has CDR1 MNHNS and CDR2 SASEGT. This CDR3 contains 16 residues. The ends were cut back, 4 bases at V and 6 bases at J, with 18 bases in the middle. The CDR3 DNA sequence: TGTGCCAGCAGTGCCTCACAGGGAATGGCCGCCGGGGAGCTGTTTTTT. As protein: CASSASQGMAAGELFF.